This T cell receptor (beta chain) was identified during a study of T cell clonality in common variable immunodeficiency. Study observations and caveats: Fewer TCRbeta clones were shared among CVID subjects than controls.

The CDR3 extends over 15 amino acids. Germline assignment: CDR1 SGHDT and CDR2 YYEEEE. The V end lost 1 base, the J end lost 0 bases, and 5 bases lay between the germline ends. Equal genomic DNA amounts from CVID and control samples were sequenced. The repertoire was sequenced with immunoSEQ multiplex PCR; TCRdb's copy has only in-frame clones and lacks some. Captured here are 75,000 to 85,000 clones, none seen once; the top ten comprise around 0.87%. The table lists this clone with many counts. Its antigen is as yet unknown. The DNA ends 3 residues before the CDR3 does, and the rest of the CDR3 is filled in from the germline J gene.

The chain couples TRBV5-6 to TRBJ2-6, with D hard to call. The sequence was obtained from a person aged 18 to 75 in good health. Sequences were obtained from peripheral blood mononuclear cells. CDR3 residues: CASSLILSGANVLTF. Partial CDR3 DNA: TGTGCCAGCAGCTTGATCCTCTCTGGGGCCAACGTC.